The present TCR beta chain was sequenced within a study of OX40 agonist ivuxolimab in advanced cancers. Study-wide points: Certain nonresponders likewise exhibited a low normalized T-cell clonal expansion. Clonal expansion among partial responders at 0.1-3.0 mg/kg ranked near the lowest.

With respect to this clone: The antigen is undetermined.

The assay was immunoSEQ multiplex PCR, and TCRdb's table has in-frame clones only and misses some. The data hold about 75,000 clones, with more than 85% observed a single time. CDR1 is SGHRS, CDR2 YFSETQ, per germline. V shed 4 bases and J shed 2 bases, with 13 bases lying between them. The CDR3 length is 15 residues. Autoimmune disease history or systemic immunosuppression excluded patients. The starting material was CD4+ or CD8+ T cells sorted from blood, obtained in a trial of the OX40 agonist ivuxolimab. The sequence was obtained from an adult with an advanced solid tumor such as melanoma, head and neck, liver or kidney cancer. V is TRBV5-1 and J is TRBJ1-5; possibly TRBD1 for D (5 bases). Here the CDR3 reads CASSPDSGGNQPQHF. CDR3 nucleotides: TGCGCCAGCAGCCCAGACAGTGGAGGCAATCAGCCCCAGCATTTT.